Listed below are T cell receptor beta chains from one sample, sequenced in a study of T cell changes during pregnancy in multiple sclerosis. Generated by immunoSEQ multiplex PCR, the TCRdb table keeps only in-frame clones and is missing some. The sample yields 40,000 to 50,000 clones, roughly 93% seen once. The sequencing here drew on CD8+ T cells from peripheral blood mononuclear cells, taken in the third trimester of pregnancy. The receptor source for this set is a female donor with multiple sclerosis, enrolled in a pregnancy study. The CDR3 runs from the conserved cysteine through the conserved F or W. A D gene is named only where the DNA matches it firmly.

J gene: TRBJ1-1; D gene: .; V gene: TRBV6-5; CDR3 DNA: TGTGCCAGCAGTTTAAGCGGGGGCATGCGAACTGAAGCTTTCTTT; CDR3 protein: CASSLSGGMRTEAFF
J gene: TRBJ2-5; D gene: TRBD2; V gene: TRBV27; CDR3 DNA: TGTGCCAGCCGGAAAGGCCGGGGAGGGGAGACCCAGTACTTC; CDR3 protein: CASRKGRGGETQYF
J gene: TRBJ2-2; D gene: .; V gene: TRBV29-1; CDR3 DNA: TGCGGGGCGGAGTTGACCGGGGAGCTGTTTTTT; CDR3 protein: CGAELTGELFF
J gene: TRBJ2-1; D gene: .; V gene: TRBV15; CDR3 DNA: TGTGCCACCAGTGCCGTCAGGGTTCATTCGGATGAGCAGTTCTTC; CDR3 protein: CATSAVRVHSDEQFF
J gene: TRBJ2-7; D gene: TRBD1; V gene: TRBV19; CDR3 DNA: TGTGCCAGTAGTCCCGCGACAGGGTTGGTCGAGCAGTACTTC; CDR3 protein: CASSPATGLVEQYF
J gene: TRBJ1-1; D gene: .; V gene: TRBV7-9; CDR3 DNA: TGTGCCAGCAGCCCTGGTCCGGGTAGGACTGAAGCTTTCTTT; CDR3 protein: CASSPGPGRTEAFF
J gene: TRBJ2-5; D gene: TRBD2; V gene: TRBV11-2; CDR3 DNA: TGTGCCAGCAGCCCAGCGAGCGGGGAACAAGAGACCCAGTACTTC; CDR3 protein: CASSPASGEQETQYF
J gene: TRBJ2-5; D gene: TRBD1; V gene: TRBV9; CDR3 DNA: TGTGCCAGCAGCAGGGGGCACGAGACCCAGTACTTC; CDR3 protein: CASSRGHETQYF
J gene: TRBJ2-5; D gene: TRBD2; V gene: TRBV27; CDR3 DNA: TGTGCCAGCAGGAACGGACTAGCAAAAGAGACCCAGTACTTC; CDR3 protein: CASRNGLAKETQYF
J gene: TRBJ1-1; D gene: .; V gene: TRBV14; CDR3 DNA: TGTGCCAGCAGCCAAGGAGGCTCTTGGATCAAAAATGAAGCTTTCTTT; CDR3 protein: CASSQGGSWIKNEAFF
J gene: TRBJ2-3; D gene: .; V gene: TRBV11-2; CDR3 DNA: TGTGCCAGCAGCTTAGGGGGCCCGACGGGTAGCACAGATACGCAGTATTTT; CDR3 protein: CASSLGGPTGSTDTQYF
J gene: TRBJ2-7; D gene: TRBD1; V gene: TRBV28; CDR3 DNA: TGTGCCAGCAGTTCCCCGGGACAGCCCTCCTACGAGCAGTACTTC; CDR3 protein: CASSSPGQPSYEQYF
J gene: TRBJ1-3; D gene: TRBD1; V gene: TRBV10-3; CDR3 DNA: TGTGCCATCAGGCTGGACAGGGCGGCAGGAAACACCATATATTTT; CDR3 protein: CAIRLDRAAGNTIYF
J gene: TRBJ2-7; D gene: TRBD2; V gene: TRBV5-4; CDR3 DNA: TGTGCCAGCAGCTTGGTAGGTGCGGGACTAGCGGTTTGGGAGCAGTACTTC; CDR3 protein: CASSLVGAGLAVWEQYF
J gene: TRBJ2-1; D gene: TRBD2; V gene: TRBV5-1; CDR3 DNA: TGCGCCAGCAGCTTGGCCGGAGGCGGGAGCTTCGATGAGCAGTTCTTC; CDR3 protein: CASSLAGGGSFDEQFF
J gene: TRBJ2-5; D gene: .; V gene: TRBV2; CDR3 DNA: TGTGCCAGCAGTGAGGGGGGTCAGGAGACCCAGTACTTC; CDR3 protein: CASSEGGQETQYF
J gene: TRBJ2-3; D gene: TRBD2; V gene: TRBV7-8; CDR3 DNA: TGTGCCAGCAGCTCAAGTCCTAGCGGTCGACTGGATACGCAGTATTTT; CDR3 protein: CASSSSPSGRLDTQYF